Each of the 2 T cell receptor beta chains below was sequenced from the same sample in a study of regulatory T cells in long-lasting Graves disease. Assembly of TCR beta libraries relied on iRepertoire HTBI primers together with Arm-PCR of CDR3 regions. Each CDR3 protein gets one entry after TCRdb re-called the multiplex PCR reads with MiXCR. The sample has 360,000 or so distinct CDR3 sequences; 12% are singletons. Time point described: newly diagnosed GD, antithyroid drugs for less than 3 months. After RNA was extracted from PBMCs, the TCR library was made from it. These sequences were also reported in another study, on T cells in Graves' hyperthyroidism and ophthalmopathy.

The input for sequencing was peripheral blood mononuclear cells (PBMCs), taken at new diagnosis, from a patient treated with antithyroid drugs. Receptor source: a woman aged 18-30 years with Graves disease.

This clonotype was observed many times. The chain recombines TRBV7-9 with TRBJ1-1; D perhaps matches TRBD1 (5 bases). The V gene lost 5 bases and the J gene lost 4 bases, with 17 bases spanning the gap. Germline-derived CDR1 and CDR2 are SEHNR and FQNEAQ (reference sequence). CDR3 length: 15 amino acids. The CDR3 loop reads CASSPQGVEGTEAFF. The CDR3, as DNA: TGTGCCAGCAGCCCCCAGGGTGTGGAGGGCACTGAAGCTTTCTTT.

In its sample, this clonotype was seen many times. This chain uses TRBV19 with TRBJ1-1, with TRBD1 matching 8 bases. V dropped 8 bases and J dropped 1; count of bases not matched to a gene: 3. Germline CDR1 is LNHDA and CDR2 is SQIVND (reference sequence). The CDR3 spans 13 residues. The CDR3 loop is CASDTGGNTEAFF. The CDR3 bases are TGTGCCAGTGATACAGGGGGGAACACTGAAGCTTTCTTT.